The clone carrying this T cell receptor beta chain was counted between two and nine times. The data stem from a study of blood T cells in healthy people across ages. Using a J-beta primer mix together with a sample-barcoded 5' primer, a second PCR was run for about 7 to 12 cycles. MiXCR, run by TCRdb on the 5' RACE reads, gives a single entry per CDR3 protein. In the table there are 550,000 to 750,000 distinct CDR3 sequences, roughly 20% of which are singletons. Material for sequencing was blood. This TCR came from a man between 65 and 85 years old in good health.

CDR3 coding DNA: TGCGCCAGCAGCTTATTACATGGAGGTCAAGAGACCCAGTACTTC. Translating it yields CASSLLHGGQETQYF. This chain connects TRBV5-1 to TRBJ2-5; D might be TRBD2 (5 bases). This CDR3 region has 15 residues. Germline CDR1 SGHRS, CDR2 YFSETQ. V lost 2 bases, J lost 2 bases, and 13 bases lay in between.